In its sample, the clone carrying this TCR beta chain was seen a few times. The sample belongs to a study of identical twins. This CDR3 spans 17 amino acids. The V and J ends lost 5 bases and 5 bases respectively, with 22 bases between them. TCRdb re-called the 5' RACE reads through MiXCR, storing one row per CDR3 protein. Here the sample spans 550,000 to 700,000 distinct CDR3 sequences, approximately 9.6% being singletons. These same data were also listed under a study on yellow fever vaccine responses in identical twins.

The clonotype originates from a woman younger than 35 in good health. The sequenced sample consisted of PBMCs. The V gene is TRBV12-3 or TRBV12-4, the J gene TRBJ2-1; weak D call: TRBD2 (6 bases). The CDR3 loop is CASSMTGGGAMNNEQFF. Here the CDR3 DNA reads TGTGCCAGCAGTATGACCGGAGGCGGGGCGATGAACAATGAGCAGTTCTTC.